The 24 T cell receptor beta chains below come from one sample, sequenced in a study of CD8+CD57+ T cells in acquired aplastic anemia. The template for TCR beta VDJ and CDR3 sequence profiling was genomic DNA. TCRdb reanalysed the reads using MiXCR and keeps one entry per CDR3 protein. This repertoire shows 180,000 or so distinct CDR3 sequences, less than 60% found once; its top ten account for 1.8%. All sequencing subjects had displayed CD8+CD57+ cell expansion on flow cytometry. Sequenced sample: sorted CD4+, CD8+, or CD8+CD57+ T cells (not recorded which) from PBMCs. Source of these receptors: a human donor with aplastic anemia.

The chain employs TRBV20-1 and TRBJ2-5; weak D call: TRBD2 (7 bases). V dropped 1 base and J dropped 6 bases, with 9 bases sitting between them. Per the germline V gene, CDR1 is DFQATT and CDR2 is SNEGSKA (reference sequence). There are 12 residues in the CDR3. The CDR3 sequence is CSARGGGQTQYF. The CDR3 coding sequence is TGCAGTGCTAGAGGGGGGGGGCAGACCCAGTACTTC.

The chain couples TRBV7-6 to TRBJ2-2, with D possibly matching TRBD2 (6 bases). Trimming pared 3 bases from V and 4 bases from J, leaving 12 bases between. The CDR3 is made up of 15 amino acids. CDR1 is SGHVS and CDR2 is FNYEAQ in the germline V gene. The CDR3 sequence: CASSLGGGITGELFF. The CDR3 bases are TGTGCCAGCAGCTTGGGAGGAGGAATCACCGGGGAGCTGTTTTTT.

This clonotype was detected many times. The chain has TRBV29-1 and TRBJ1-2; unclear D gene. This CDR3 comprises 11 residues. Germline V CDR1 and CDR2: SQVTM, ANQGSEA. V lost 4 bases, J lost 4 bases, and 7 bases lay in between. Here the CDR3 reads CSVAGLYGYTF. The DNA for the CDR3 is TGCAGCGTTGCCGGGCTCTATGGCTACACCTTC.

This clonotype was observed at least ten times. The CDR3 protein is CSARQGTGTEAFF. The CDR3 nucleotides read TGCAGCGCTAGACAGGGGACGGGGACTGAAGCTTTCTTT. The chain uses TRBV29-1 and TRBJ1-1; 8 bases line up with TRBD1. The CDR3 consists of 13 residues. Germline V gene lookup returns CDR1 SQVTM and CDR2 ANQGSEA. V dropped 7 bases and J dropped 5; count of bases not matched to a gene: 9.

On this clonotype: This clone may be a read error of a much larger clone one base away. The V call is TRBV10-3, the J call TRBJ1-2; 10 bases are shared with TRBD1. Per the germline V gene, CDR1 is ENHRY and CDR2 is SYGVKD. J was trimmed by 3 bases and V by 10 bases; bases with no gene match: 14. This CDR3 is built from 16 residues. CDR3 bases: TGTGCCAGCAGGCAACCCGGGACAGGGGACCACTATGGCTACACCTTC. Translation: CASRQPGTGDHYGYTF.

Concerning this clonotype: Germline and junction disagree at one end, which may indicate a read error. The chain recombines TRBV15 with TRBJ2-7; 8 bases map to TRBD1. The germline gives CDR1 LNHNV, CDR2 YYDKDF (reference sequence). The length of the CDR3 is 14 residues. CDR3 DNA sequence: TGTGCAACCAGCACCGGACAGGGACCCCACGAGCAGTACTTC. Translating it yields CATSTGQGPHEQYF.

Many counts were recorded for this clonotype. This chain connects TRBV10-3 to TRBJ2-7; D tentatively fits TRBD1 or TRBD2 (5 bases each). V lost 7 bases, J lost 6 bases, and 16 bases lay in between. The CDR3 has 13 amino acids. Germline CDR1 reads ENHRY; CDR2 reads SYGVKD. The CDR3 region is CAITGTGATEQYF. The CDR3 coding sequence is TGTGCCATCACGGGGACCGGGGCCACCGAGCAGTACTTC.

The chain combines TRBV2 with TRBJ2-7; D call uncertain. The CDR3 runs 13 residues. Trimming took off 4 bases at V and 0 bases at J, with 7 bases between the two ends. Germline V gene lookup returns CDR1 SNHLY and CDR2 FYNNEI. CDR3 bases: TGTGCCAGCAGTGCTCCCCTCTCCTACGAGCAGTACTTC. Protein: CASSAPLSYEQYF.

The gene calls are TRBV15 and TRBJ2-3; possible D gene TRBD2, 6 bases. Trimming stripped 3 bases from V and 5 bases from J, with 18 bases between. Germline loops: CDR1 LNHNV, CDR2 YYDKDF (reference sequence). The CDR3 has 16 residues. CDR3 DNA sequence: TGTGCCACCAGCAGCTACTTAGGAGGGGCTGGAGATACGCAGTATTTT. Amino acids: CATSSYLGGAGDTQYF. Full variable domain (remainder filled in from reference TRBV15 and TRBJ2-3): DAMVIQNPRYQVTQFGKPVTLSCSQTLNHNVMYWYQQKSSQAPKLLFHYYDKDFNNEADTPDNFQSRRPNTSFCFLDIRSPGLGDTAMYLCATSSYLGGAGDTQYFGPGTRLTVL.

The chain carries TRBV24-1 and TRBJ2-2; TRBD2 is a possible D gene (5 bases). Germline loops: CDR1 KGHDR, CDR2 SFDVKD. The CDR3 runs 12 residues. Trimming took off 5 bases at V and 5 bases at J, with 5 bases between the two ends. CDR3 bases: TGTGCCACCAGTGCGGGAACCGGGGAGCTGTTTTTT. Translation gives CATSAGTGELFF.

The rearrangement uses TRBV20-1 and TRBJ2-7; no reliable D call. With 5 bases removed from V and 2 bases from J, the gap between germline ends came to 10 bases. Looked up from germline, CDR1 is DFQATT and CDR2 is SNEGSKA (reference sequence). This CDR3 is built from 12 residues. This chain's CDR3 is CSARSAAYEQYF. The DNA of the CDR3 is TGCAGTGCTCGATCCGCAGCCTACGAGCAGTACTTC.

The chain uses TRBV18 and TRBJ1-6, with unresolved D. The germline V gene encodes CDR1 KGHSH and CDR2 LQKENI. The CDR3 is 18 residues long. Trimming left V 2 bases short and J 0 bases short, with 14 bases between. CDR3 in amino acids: CASSPREGRSSYNSPLHF. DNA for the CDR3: TGTGCCAGCTCACCAAGGGAAGGGAGGAGCTCCTATAATTCACCCCTCCACTTT. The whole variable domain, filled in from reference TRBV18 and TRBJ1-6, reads NAGVMQNPRHLVRRRGQEARLRCSPMKGHSHVYWYRQLPEEGLKFMVYLQKENIIDESGMPKERFSAEFPKEGPSILRIQQVVRGDSAAYFCASSPREGRSSYNSPLHFGNGTRLTVT.

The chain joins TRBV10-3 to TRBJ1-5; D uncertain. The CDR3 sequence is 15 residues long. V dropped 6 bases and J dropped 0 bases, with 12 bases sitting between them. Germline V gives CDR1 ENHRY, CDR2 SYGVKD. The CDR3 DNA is TGTGCCATCAGCAGTGAATGGGGTAGCAATCAGCCCCAGCATTTT. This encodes CAISSEWGSNQPQHF.

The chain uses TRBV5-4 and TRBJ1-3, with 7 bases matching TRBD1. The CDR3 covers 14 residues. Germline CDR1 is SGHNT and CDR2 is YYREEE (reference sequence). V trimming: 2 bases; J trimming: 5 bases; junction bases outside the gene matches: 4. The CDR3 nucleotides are TGTGCCAGCAGCTTTTTACAGGGGCGAAACACCATATATTTT. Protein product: CASSFLQGRNTIYF.

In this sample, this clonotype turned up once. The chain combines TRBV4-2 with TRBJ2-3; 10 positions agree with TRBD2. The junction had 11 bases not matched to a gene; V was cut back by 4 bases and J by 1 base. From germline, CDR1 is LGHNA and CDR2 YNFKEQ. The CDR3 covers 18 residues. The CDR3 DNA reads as TGTGCCAGCAGCCCGGACCTTAGCGGGAGGTTCGGCACAGATACGCAGTATTTT. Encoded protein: CASSPDLSGRFGTDTQYF.

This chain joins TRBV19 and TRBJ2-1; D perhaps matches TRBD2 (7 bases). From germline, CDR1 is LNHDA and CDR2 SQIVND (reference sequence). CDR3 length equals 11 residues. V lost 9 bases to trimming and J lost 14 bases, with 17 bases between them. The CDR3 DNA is TGTGCCAGCACTACGGGGGGCTTGGAGTTCTTC. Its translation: CASTTGGLEFF.

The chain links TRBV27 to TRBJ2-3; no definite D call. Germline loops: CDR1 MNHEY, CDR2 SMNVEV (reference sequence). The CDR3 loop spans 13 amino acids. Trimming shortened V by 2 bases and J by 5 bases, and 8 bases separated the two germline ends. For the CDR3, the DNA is TGTGCCAGCAGTTTACAGTCAAGAGATACGCAGTATTTT. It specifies CASSLQSRDTQYF.

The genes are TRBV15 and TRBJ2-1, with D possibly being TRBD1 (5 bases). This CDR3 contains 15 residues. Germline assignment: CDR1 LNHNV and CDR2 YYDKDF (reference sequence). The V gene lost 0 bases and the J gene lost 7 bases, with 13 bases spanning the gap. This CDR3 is CATSRDSGQTNEQFF. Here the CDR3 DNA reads TGTGCCACCAGCAGAGATTCAGGGCAGACTAATGAGCAGTTCTTC.

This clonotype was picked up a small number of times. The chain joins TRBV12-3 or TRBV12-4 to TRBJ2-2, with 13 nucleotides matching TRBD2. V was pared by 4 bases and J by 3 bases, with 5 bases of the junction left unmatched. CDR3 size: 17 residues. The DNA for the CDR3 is TGTGCCAGCAGTTCCTGGACTAGCGGGGGTCACACCGGGGAGCTGTTTTTT. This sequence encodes CASSSWTSGGHTGELFF.

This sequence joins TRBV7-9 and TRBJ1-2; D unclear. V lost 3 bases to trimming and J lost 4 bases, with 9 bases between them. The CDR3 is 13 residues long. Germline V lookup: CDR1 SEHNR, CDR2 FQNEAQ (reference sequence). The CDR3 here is CASSFPGSYGYTF. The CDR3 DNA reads TGTGCCAGCAGCTTTCCGGGGTCCTATGGCTACACCTTC.

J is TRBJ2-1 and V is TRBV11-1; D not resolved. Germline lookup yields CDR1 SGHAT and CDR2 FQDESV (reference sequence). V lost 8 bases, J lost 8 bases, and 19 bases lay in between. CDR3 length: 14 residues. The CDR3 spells CASLRAVVDDEQFF. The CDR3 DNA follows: TGTGCCAGCCTACGGGCGGTCGTGGACGATGAGCAGTTCTTC.

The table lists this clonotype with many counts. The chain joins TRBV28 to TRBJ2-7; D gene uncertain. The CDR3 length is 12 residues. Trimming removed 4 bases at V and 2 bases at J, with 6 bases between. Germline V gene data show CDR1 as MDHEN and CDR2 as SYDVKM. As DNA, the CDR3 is TGTGCCAGCAGTTACAGAGCCTACGAGCAGTACTTC. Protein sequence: CASSYRAYEQYF.

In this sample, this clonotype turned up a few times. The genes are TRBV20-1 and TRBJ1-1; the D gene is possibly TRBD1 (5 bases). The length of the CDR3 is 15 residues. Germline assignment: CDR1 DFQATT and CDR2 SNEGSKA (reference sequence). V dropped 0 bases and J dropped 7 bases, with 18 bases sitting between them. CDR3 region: CSARDPGKGRIEAFF. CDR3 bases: TGCAGTGCTAGAGATCCGGGGAAGGGGAGGATTGAAGCTTTCTTT.

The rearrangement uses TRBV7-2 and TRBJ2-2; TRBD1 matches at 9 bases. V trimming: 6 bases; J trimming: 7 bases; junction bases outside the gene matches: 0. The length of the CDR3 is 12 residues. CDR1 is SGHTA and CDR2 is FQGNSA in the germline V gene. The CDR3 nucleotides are TGTGCCAGCAGGACAGGGGGCGGGGAGCTGTTTTTT. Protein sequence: CASRTGGGELFF.